Only a few counts were recorded for the clone carrying this T cell receptor beta chain. Its antigen is unknown. Trimming left V 3 bases short and J 6 bases short, with 15 bases between. Germline V gene sequence: CDR1 SGHRS, CDR2 YFSETQ. This CDR3 is built from 14 residues. This entry is derived from a study of T cells in Graves' hyperthyroidism and ophthalmopathy. Regions amplified from RNA transcripts were the TCR beta CDR3 regions. Primed by the HTBI set, a first-round RT-PCR was run on the TCR CDR3. TCRdb itself ran the multiplex PCR reads through MiXCR, one entry per CDR3 protein. This sample has some 370,000 distinct CDR3 sequences; around 15% occur once, and the top ten carry around 27%. General study results and limits: In validation, the model predicted ophthalmopathy. These predictions came a median about 6.2 months before onset.

Specimen: blood. This sequence originates from a man aged 50-59 years with Graves' ophthalmopathy. The V gene is TRBV5-1, the J gene TRBJ1-2; the D gene is possibly TRBD1 (5 bases). The CDR3 spells CASSSTGTDDGYTF. CDR3 DNA: TGCGCCAGCAGCTCAACCGGGACCGACGATGGCTACACCTTC.